What follows are 20 T cell receptor beta chains derived from one specimen sequenced in a study of a mutant IDH1 vaccine in newly diagnosed glioma (dated by TCRdb to about 2021). Antigens for these TCRs are unknown. The sample's time point label, in plain terms: week 35, safety follow-up. Every vaccine dose consisted of 300 ug of a 20-mer mutant IDH1 peptide in Montanide, administered subcutaneously together with topical imiquimod. Receptor libraries were prepared by the immunoSEQ multiplex PCR assay. The source is immuneACCESS, and TCRdb retained only in-frame sequences with V and J called. Part of the clones is not carried over; for the studies checked, unresolved V genes explain less than half of this, and the remainder is unexplained. A total of 30,000 to 40,000 clones appear in this sample, approximately 82% of them only once. Roughly 7.1% of the sample is taken by the ten largest. The sample here was PBMCs, taken from a glioma patient whose treatment included an IDH1 peptide vaccine. These receptors were collected from a woman younger than 35 with glioma.

The V and J genes are TRBV5-1 and TRBJ1-3, with D hard to call. Germline CDR1 and CDR2: SGHRS and YFSETQ. V shed 0 bases and J shed 4 bases, with 8 bases lying between them. CDR3 size: 14 residues. The CDR3 DNA is TGCGCCAGCAGCTTGGATTTCGAGGGAAACACCATATATTTT. It yields the protein CASSLDFEGNTIYF. Filled out from reference TRBV5-1 and TRBJ1-3, the complete variable domain reads KAGVTQTPRYLIKTRGQQVTLSCSPISGHRSVSWYQQTPGQGLQFLFEYFSETQRNKGNFPGRFSGRQFSNSRSEMNVSTLELGDSALYLCASSLDFEGNTIYFGEGSWLTVV.

This rearrangement joins TRBV27 to TRBJ1-5, with D possibly TRBD1 on 6 matching bases. Trimming shortened V by 5 bases and J by 2 bases, and 19 bases separated the two germline ends. From germline, CDR1 is MNHEY and CDR2 SMNVEV (reference sequence). The CDR3 is made up of 17 amino acids. The CDR3 is CASSLSLGGLGNQPQHF. The CDR3, as DNA: TGTGCCAGCAGTCTCAGCCTCGGGGGCCTCGGCAATCAGCCCCAGCATTTT.

The rearrangement uses TRBV2 and TRBJ1-4; 7 bases align to TRBD1. Germline CDR1 reads SNHLY; CDR2 reads FYNNEI. The CDR3 is 13 residues long. Losses at the gene ends were 5 bases for V and 5 bases for J; bases not matched to a gene: 2. The CDR3 DNA is TGTGCCAGCAGTCCGGGACAGAATGAAAAACTGTTTTTT. It encodes CASSPGQNEKLFF.

This CDR3 is CASSIGLGARTGELFF. Here the CDR3 DNA reads TGTGCCAGTAGTATAGGGTTGGGGGCGCGGACCGGGGAGCTGTTTTTT. The chain combines TRBV19 with TRBJ2-2, with D perhaps TRBD1 (6 bases). Trimming took off 1 base at V and 5 bases at J, with 14 bases between the two ends. CDR3 length: 16 amino acids. Germline V gives CDR1 LNHDA, CDR2 SQIVND (reference sequence). Using reference TRBV19 and TRBJ2-2 for the parts outside the CDR3, the full variable domain is DGGITQSPKYLFRKEGQNVTLSCEQNLNHDAMYWYRQDPGQGLRLIYYSQIVNDFQKGDIAEGYSVSREKKESFPLTVTSAQKNPTAFYLCASSIGLGARTGELFFGEGSRLTVL.

This chain connects TRBV7-2 to TRBJ1-2, with 10 bases lining up with TRBD1. Germline CDR1 reads SGHTA; CDR2 reads FQGNSA. Trimming removed 3 bases from V and 7 bases from J; junction bases left unmatched: 14. This CDR3 comprises 17 residues. CDR3 in DNA: TGTGCCAGCAGCTTTATTATTGAGGACAGGGGGAATCGTGGCTACACCTTC. Its protein is CASSFIIEDRGNRGYTF.

This chain uses TRBV7-2 with TRBJ1-2; 9 bases map to TRBD1. The germline V gene encodes CDR1 SGHTA and CDR2 FQGNSA. J was trimmed by 8 bases and V by 3 bases; bases with no gene match: 7. The CDR3 is made up of 14 amino acids. The CDR3 loop is CASSFGTGGLGYTF. Written as DNA, the CDR3 is TGTGCCAGCAGCTTTGGAACAGGGGGCCTGGGCTACACCTTC.

This chain uses TRBV7-8 with TRBJ2-3; 7 nucleotides agree with TRBD2. Trimming cost V 9 bases and J 3 bases; bases outside gene matches: 9. CDR1 and CDR2 from the germline V gene are SGHVS and FQNEAQ. The CDR3 contains 14 residues. DNA for the CDR3: TGTGCCAGTGAGCGGGACGGGAGTACAGATACGCAGTATTTT. As protein: CASERDGSTDTQYF.

The gene calls are TRBV5-4 and TRBJ2-7; TRBD2 matches at 9 bases. This CDR3 spans 16 amino acids. The germline V gene has CDR1 SGHNT and CDR2 YYREEE (reference sequence). V was clipped by 0 bases and J by 0 bases; unmatched bases: 4. The CDR3 region has the DNA TGTGCCAGCAGCTTGGTTGGGCGGGGGGGCTCCTACGAGCAGTACTTC. Its translation: CASSLVGRGGSYEQYF. Full variable domain (rest looked up from reference TRBV5-4 and TRBJ2-7): ETGVTQSPTHLIKTRGQQVTLRCSSQSGHNTVSWYQQALGQGPQFIFQYYREEENGRGNFPPRFSGLQFPNYSSELNVNALELDDSALYLCASSLVGRGGSYEQYFGPGTRLTVT.

The chain uses TRBV7-2 and TRBJ2-1; D is unresolved. Trimming left V 1 base short and J 9 bases short, with 7 bases between. Germline values: CDR1 SGHTA, CDR2 FQGNSA. The CDR3 is made up of 12 amino acids. CDR3 DNA sequence: TGTGCCAGCAGCTTAGATCTGGCTGAGCAGTTCTTC. Residues: CASSLDLAEQFF. The full variable domain, in which reference TRBV7-2 and TRBJ2-1 provide the parts outside the CDR3, is GAGVSQSPSNKVTEKGKDVELRCDPISGHTALYWYRQSLGQGLEFLIYFQGNSAPDKSGLPSDRFSAERTGGSVSTLTIQRTQQEDSAVYLCASSLDLAEQFFGPGTRLTVL.

V usage is TRBV5-8 and J usage is TRBJ2-7, with TRBD1 identical over 10 bases. Germline V CDR1 and CDR2: SGHTS, YDEGEE. CDR3 length: 16 amino acids. The junction had 7 bases not matched to a gene; V was cut back by 3 bases and J by 1 base. The CDR3 here is CASSSPRDRGSYEQYF. The CDR3 nucleotides are TGTGCCAGCAGCTCCCCCCGGGACAGGGGATCCTACGAGCAGTACTTC.

This chain uses TRBV10-3 with TRBJ1-1; D is uncertain. Germline V gene data show CDR1 as ENHRY and CDR2 as SYGVKD. This CDR3 contains 13 residues. The V end was cut by 4 bases, the J end by 2 bases, with 8 bases between. CDR3 nucleotides: TGTGCCATCAGTGGGGCAGCAAACACTGAAGCTTTCTTT. Translated, it gives CAISGAANTEAFF.

This clone was seen once. The chain recombines TRBV14 with TRBJ1-2; 7 nucleotides agree with TRBD1. This CDR3 contains 14 residues. CDR1 and CDR2 (germline): SGHDN, FVKESK. V was pared by 1 base and J by 4 bases, with 3 bases of the junction left unmatched. The CDR3, as DNA: TGTGCCAGCAGCCAAGCAGGGGGGGTCTATGGCTACACCTTC. Translating gives CASSQAGGVYGYTF.

The chain combines TRBV2 with TRBJ1-5; possible D gene TRBD1, 5 bases. Per the germline V gene, CDR1 is SNHLY and CDR2 is FYNNEI. This CDR3 is built from 16 residues. Trimming cost V 6 bases and J 0 bases, with 15 bases left between them. CDR3 nucleotides: TGTGCCAGCAGGGGGGTCCAGCTGAATAGCAATCAGCCCCAGCATTTT. Protein sequence: CASRGVQLNSNQPQHF.

This chain connects TRBV15 to TRBJ1-5; possible D gene TRBD1, 5 bases. The CDR3 consists of 17 residues. CDR1 and CDR2 (germline): LNHNV, YYDKDF (reference sequence). V lost 1 base to trimming and J lost 7 bases, with 20 bases between them. The CDR3 region has the DNA TGTGCCACCAGCAGAGTGAGGGGAGTACAGCCAGGGCAGCCCCAGCATTTT. Its protein is CATSRVRGVQPGQPQHF.

V usage is TRBV30 and J usage is TRBJ2-5; possibly TRBD1 for D (6 bases). The DNA end lines up better with TRBJ2-7; the J call may be wrong. This CDR3 contains 13 residues. Germline lookup yields CDR1 GTSNPN and CDR2 SVGIG (reference sequence). The CDR3 DNA reads TGTGCCTGGAATGTTTTAGGGGGCTACGAGCAGTACTTC. Protein product: CAWNVLGGYEQYF.

The chain carries TRBV5-1 and TRBJ2-7; D is perhaps TRBD1 (6 bases). The germline V gene encodes CDR1 SGHRS and CDR2 YFSETQ. V was trimmed by 3 bases and J by 2 bases, leaving 12 bases between them. The CDR3 has 14 residues. CDR3 sequence reads: CASSWGHGTYEQYF. CDR3 in DNA: TGCGCCAGCAGCTGGGGACACGGGACCTACGAGCAGTACTTC.

V usage is TRBV5-1 and J usage is TRBJ2-5; TRBD2 aligns across 10 bases. The CDR3 loop spans 13 amino acids. The germline gives CDR1 SGHRS, CDR2 YFSETQ. Trimming took 4 bases from V and 6 from J; bases not matched to a gene: 3. The DNA of the CDR3 is TGCGCCAGCAGCCGTACTAGCGGGAAGACCCAGTACTTC. It yields the protein CASSRTSGKTQYF.

The chain links TRBV6-1 to TRBJ1-6; D is undetermined. V lost 4 bases to trimming and J lost 6 bases, with 19 bases between them. This CDR3 is 17 amino acids long. Germline loops: CDR1 MNHNS, CDR2 SASEGT. The CDR3 DNA reads as TGTGCCAGCAGTGTTTACCCGGATAGGGTCACTAATTCACCCCTCCACTTT. Its protein product is CASSVYPDRVTNSPLHF.

The V call is TRBV12-5, the J call TRBJ2-1; D gene uncertain. Germline V gene data show CDR1 as LGHNT and CDR2 as FRNRAP. The CDR3 extends over 12 amino acids. V was trimmed by 6 bases and J by 7 bases, leaving 10 bases between them. The CDR3 DNA sequence: TGTGCTAGTGGGAGGCGTGAAAATGAGCAGTTCTTC. Amino acid sequence: CASGRRENEQFF.

The genes are TRBV14 and TRBJ2-3; no clear D gene. The V end was cut by 5 bases, the J end by 3 bases, with 9 bases between. Germline assignment: CDR1 SGHDN and CDR2 FVKESK. This CDR3 is 13 amino acids long. The CDR3 reads CASSGQKTDTQYF. CDR3 nucleotides: TGTGCCAGCAGCGGGCAGAAGACAGATACGCAGTATTTT.